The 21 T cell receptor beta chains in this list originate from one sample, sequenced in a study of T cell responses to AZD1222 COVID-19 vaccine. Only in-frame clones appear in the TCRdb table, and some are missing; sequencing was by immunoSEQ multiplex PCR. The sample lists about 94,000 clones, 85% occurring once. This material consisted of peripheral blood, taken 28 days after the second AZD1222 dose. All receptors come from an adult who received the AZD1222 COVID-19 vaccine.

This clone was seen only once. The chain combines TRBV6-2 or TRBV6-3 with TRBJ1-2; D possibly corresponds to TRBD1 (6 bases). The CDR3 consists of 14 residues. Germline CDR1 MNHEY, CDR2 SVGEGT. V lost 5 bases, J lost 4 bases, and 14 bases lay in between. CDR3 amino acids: CASSLAGGGYGYTF. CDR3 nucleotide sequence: TGTGCCAGCAGTCTCGCGGGGGGCGGCTATGGCTACACCTTC.

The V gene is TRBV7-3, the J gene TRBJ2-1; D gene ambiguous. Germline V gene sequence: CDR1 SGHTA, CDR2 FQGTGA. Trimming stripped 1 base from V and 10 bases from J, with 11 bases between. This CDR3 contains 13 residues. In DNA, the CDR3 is TGTGCCAGCAGCTTAAATCGCGAGTTCGAGCAGTTCTTC. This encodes CASSLNREFEQFF.

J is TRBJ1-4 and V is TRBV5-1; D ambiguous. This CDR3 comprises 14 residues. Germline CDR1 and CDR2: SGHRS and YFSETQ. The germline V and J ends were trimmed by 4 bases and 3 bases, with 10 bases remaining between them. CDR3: CASSRPDSNEKLFF. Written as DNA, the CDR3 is TGCGCCAGCAGCAGACCCGATTCTAATGAAAAACTGTTTTTT.

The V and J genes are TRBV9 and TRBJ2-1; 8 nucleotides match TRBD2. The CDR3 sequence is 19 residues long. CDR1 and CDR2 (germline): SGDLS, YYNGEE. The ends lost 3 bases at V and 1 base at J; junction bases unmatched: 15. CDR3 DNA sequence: TGTGCCAGCAGCGCCCCAGACACTAGCGGTAGGGAGTCCTACAATGAGCAGTTCTTC. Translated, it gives CASSAPDTSGRESYNEQFF.

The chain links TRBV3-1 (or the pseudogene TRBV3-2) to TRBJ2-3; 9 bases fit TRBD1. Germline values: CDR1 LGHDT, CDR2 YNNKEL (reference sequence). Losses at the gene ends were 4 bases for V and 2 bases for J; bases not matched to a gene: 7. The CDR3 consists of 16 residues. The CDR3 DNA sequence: TGTGCCAGCAGCCCGGGGACAGGGCTGTCCACAGATACGCAGTATTTT. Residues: CASSPGTGLSTDTQYF.

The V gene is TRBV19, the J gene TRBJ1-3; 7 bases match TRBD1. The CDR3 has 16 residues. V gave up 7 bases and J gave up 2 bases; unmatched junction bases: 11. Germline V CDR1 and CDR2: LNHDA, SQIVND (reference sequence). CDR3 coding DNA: TGTGCCAGTACCGTGGGGCAGGGGGGGACTGGAAACACCATATATTTT. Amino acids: CASTVGQGGTGNTIYF.

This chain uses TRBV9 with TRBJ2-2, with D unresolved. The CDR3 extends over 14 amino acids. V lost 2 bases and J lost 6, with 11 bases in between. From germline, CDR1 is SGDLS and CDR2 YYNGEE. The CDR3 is CASSVISTAGELFF. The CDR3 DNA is TGTGCCAGCAGCGTGATTAGTACGGCCGGGGAGCTGTTTTTT.

CDR3 nucleotide sequence: TGTGCCAGCAGCCTTGGAAACACCATATATTTT. Translating it yields CASSLGNTIYF. This chain joins TRBV7-3 and TRBJ1-3; no firm D call. The V and J ends lost 5 bases and 3 bases respectively, with 2 bases between them. Germline-derived CDR1 and CDR2 are SGHTA and FQGTGA. This CDR3 comprises 11 residues.

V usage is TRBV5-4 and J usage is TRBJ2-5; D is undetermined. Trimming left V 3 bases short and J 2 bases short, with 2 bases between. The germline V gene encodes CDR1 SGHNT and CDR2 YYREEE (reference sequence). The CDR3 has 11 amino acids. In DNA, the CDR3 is TGTGCCAGCAGCTCGCAAGAGACCCAGTACTTC. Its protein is CASSSQETQYF. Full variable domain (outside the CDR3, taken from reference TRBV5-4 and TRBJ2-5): ETGVTQSPTHLIKTRGQQVTLRCSSQSGHNTVSWYQQALGQGPQFIFQYYREEENGRGNFPPRFSGLQFPNYSSELNVNALELDDSALYLCASSSQETQYFGPGTRLLVL.

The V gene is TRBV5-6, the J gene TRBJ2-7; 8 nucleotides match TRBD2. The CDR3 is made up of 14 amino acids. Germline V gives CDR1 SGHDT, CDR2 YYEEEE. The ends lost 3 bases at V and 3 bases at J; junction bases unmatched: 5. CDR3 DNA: TGTGCCAGCAGCTCACCGGGACTAGTCTACGAGCAGTACTTC. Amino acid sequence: CASSSPGLVYEQYF.

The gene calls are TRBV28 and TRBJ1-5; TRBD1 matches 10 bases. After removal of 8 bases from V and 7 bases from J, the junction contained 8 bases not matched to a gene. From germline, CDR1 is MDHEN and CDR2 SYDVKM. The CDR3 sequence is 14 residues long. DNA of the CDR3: TGTGCCAGCTCTTACGACAGGGGGCAACAGCCCCAGCATTTT. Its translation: CASSYDRGQQPQHF.

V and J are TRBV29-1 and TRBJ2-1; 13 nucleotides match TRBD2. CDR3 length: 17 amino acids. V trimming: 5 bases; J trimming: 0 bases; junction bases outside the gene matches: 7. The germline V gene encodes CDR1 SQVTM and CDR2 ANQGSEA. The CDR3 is CSVSGLAGDSSYNEQFF. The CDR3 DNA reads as TGCAGCGTTTCTGGACTAGCGGGGGACTCCTCCTACAATGAGCAGTTCTTC.

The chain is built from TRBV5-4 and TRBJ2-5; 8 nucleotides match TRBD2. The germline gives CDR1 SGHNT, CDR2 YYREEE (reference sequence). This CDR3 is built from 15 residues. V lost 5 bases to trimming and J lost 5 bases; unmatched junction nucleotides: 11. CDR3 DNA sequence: TGTGCCAGCAGGTTAGACTTTAGCGGGGATGAGACCCAGTACTTC. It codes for CASRLDFSGDETQYF. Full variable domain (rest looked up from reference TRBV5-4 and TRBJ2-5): ETGVTQSPTHLIKTRGQQVTLRCSSQSGHNTVSWYQQALGQGPQFIFQYYREEENGRGNFPPRFSGLQFPNYSSELNVNALELDDSALYLCASRLDFSGDETQYFGPGTRLLVL.

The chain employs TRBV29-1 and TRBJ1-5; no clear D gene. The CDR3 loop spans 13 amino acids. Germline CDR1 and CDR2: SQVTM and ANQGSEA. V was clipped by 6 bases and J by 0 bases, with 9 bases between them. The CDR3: CSVGPDSNQPQHF. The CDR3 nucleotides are TGCAGCGTGGGCCCCGATAGCAATCAGCCCCAGCATTTT. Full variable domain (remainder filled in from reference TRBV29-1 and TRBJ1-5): SAVISQKPSRDICQRGTSLTIQCQVDSQVTMMFWYRQQPGQSLTLIATANQGSEATYESGFVIDKFPISRPNLTFSTLTVSNMSPEDSSIYLCSVGPDSNQPQHFGDGTRLSIL.

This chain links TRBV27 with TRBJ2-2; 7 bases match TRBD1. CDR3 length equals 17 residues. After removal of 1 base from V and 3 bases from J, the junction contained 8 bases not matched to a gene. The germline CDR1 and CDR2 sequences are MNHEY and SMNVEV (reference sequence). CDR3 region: CASSLYSTGLDTGELFF. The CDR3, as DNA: TGTGCCAGCAGTTTATACTCGACAGGGTTGGACACCGGGGAGCTGTTTTTT.

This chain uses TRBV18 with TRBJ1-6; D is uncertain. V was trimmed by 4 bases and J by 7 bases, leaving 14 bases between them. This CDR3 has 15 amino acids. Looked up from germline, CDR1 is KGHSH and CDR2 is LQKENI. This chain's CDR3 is CASSLSGAINSPLHF. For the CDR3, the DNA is TGTGCCAGCTCACTAAGTGGCGCCATAAATTCACCCCTCCACTTT.

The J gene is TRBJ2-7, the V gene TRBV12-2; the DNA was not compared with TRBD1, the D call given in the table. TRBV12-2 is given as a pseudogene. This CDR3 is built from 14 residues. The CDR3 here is CASRYRDRDYEQYF. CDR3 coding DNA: TGTGCAAGTCGATACCGGGACAGAGACTACGAGCAGTACTTC.

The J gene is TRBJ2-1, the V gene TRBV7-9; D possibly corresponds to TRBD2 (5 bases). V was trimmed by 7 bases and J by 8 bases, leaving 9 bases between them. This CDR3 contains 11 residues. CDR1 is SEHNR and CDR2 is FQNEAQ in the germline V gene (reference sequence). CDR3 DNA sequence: TGTGCCAGCACCTCGGGGTATGAGCAGTTCTTC. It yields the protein CASTSGYEQFF.

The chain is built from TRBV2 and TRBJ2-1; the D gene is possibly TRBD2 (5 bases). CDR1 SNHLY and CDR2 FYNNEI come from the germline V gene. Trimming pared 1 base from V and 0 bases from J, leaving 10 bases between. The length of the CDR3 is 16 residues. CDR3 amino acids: CASSEGRLSSYNEQFF. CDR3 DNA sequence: TGTGCCAGCAGTGAAGGCAGACTAAGCTCCTACAATGAGCAGTTCTTC.

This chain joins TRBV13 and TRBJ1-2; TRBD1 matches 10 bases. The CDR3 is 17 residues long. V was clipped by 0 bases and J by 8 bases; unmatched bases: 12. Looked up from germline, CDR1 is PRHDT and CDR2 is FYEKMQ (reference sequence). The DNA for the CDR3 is TGTGCCAGCAGCTTAGGGGGACAGGGGACTAACACAGGGGGCTACACCTTC. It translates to CASSLGGQGTNTGGYTF.

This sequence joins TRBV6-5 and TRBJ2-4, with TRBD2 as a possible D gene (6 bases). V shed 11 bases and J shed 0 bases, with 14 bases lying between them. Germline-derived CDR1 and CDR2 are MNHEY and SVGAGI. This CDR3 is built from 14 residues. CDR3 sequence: CAGSPGLAKNIQYF. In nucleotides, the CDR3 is TGTGCCGGCTCTCCGGGACTAGCCAAAAACATTCAGTACTTC.